Here is one T cell receptor beta chain with its context. Its target antigen remains unknown. Per-base qualities were not stored, and no clone one base away is much larger. This sample is drawn from a study of blood T cell repertoires in COVID-19 (dated by TCRdb to 2018 to 2021). In the study overall: The collaborator samples originated in the United States, Italy and Spain and spanned the acute and convalescent phases of COVID-19. The sample metadata nearly always contained a de-identified subject ID, COVID-19 status, age in years and sex. The repertoires were released in a freely available public database intended as a resource for research on the immune response to SARS-CoV-2. The material from the prospective study consisted of cDNA or gDNA derived from T cells, B-cell-depleted T cells, or PBMCs. The dataset comprised deeply sampled blood TCRbeta repertoires from subjects exposed to, actively infected with, or recovered from COVID-19. Where available, HLA class I and class II types were taken from metadata supplied by the sample provider and were not determined by assay-based typing. Samples came from the ongoing ImmuneRACE study (first 160 participants) plus 1,254 subjects from 6 global collaborators.

Beyond this particular receptor, the publication reports: The amount of clinical and demographic metadata varied by source and participant and was provided uncurated.

The collaborating institutions used their own protocols to collect whole blood in K2EDTA tubes. For TCRbeta analysis, collaborators shipped samples as frozen whole blood, isolated PBMCs, or DNA extracted from either of those sample types. TCRbeta CDR3 regions were amplified from genomic DNA by means of the immunoSEQ Assay, a bias-controlled multiplex PCR. Per the source publication's procedure: Nucleated cell counts per sample were estimated from amplification of reference gene primers within the assay. Sequence reads were collapsed and filtered to measure the absolute abundance of every unique TCRbeta CDR3 rearrangement. For each sample, productive Simpson clonality was calculated as the square root of Simpson's diversity index across productive rearrangements. TCRdb took over this immuneACCESS table, retaining in-frame rearrangements with V and J assigned. Such tables are incomplete; in checked studies, under half of the missing clones stem from an unresolved V gene, and the remainder is unexplained. That table gives V, J and clone size, and the DNA gave D and trimming. This sample lists approximately 80,000 clones; approximately 86% were detected once. The top ten constitute about 5% of the sample.

Sequencing input: peripheral blood. The sequence was collected from a middle-aged man with acute or convalescent COVID-19.

The nucleotides read TGTGCCATCCCAAAACCAGGGTACTCTGGAAACACCATATATTTT. Its translation is CAIPKPGYSGNTIYF. The sequence links TRBV6-5 to TRBJ1-3; D gene: possibly TRBD1, on 5 matching bases. The germline V gene sets CDR1 to MNHEY and CDR2 to SVGAGI. Between the V and J ends, shortened by 10 bases and 0 bases respectively, the junction contains 16 bases. From the cysteine up to the phenylalanine, the CDR3 has a length of 15 residues. Only CDR3 DNA remains: 45 bases, in frame from the first base.